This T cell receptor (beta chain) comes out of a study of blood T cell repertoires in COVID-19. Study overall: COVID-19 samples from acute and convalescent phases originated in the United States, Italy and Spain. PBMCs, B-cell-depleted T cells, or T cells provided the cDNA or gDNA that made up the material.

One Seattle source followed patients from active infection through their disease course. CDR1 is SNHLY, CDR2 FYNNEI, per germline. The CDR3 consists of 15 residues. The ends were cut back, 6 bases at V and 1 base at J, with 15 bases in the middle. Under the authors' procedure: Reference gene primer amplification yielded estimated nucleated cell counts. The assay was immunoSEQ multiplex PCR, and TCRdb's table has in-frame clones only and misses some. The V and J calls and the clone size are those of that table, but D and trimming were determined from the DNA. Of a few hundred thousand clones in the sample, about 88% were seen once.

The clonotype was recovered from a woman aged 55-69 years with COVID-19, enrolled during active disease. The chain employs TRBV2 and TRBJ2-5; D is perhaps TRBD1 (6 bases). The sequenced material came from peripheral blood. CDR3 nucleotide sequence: TGTGCCAGCAGAGGACCACAGGGCCCCCAAGAGACCCAGTACTTC. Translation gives CASRGPQGPQETQYF.